These T cell receptor beta chains were read from a single sample in a study of blood T cell repertoires in COVID-19. Clones were read by immunoSEQ multiplex PCR, and TCRdb kept only the in-frame ones, dropping some. Here the sample spans roughly 160,000 clones, about 88% being singletons. Sequences were obtained from peripheral blood. The receptors shown here come from a man between 60 and 70 years old with acute or convalescent COVID-19. CDR3s include the opening cysteine and the closing phenylalanine or tryptophan.

j_call | v_call | cdr3_aa
TRBJ2-2 | TRBV5-1 | CASSPGQAGPNTGELFF
TRBJ2-6 | TRBV11-2 | CASSFTGDTRSGANVLTF
TRBJ2-7 | TRBV10-3 | CAISESIPGLAVYEQYF
TRBJ1-1 | TRBV7-2 | CASSRQQNTEAFF
TRBJ1-5 | TRBV3-1/TRBV3-2 | CASSVGTDPEPQHF
TRBJ1-1 | TRBV5-6 | CASSGRTGRLNTEAFF
TRBJ2-3 | TRBV19 | CASSIGDRGPDTQYF
TRBJ2-3 | TRBV19 | CASSIRGTSTDTQYF
TRBJ2-1 | TRBV9 | CASSGGRGSSYNEQFF
TRBJ2-3 | TRBV19 | CASELAGGPTDTQYF
TRBJ2-1 | TRBV10-3 | CAISAASGSSYNEQFF
TRBJ1-1 | TRBV18 | CASSPTGDIIEAFF
TRBJ2-1 | TRBV5-4 | CASSEGLGAAVNEQFF
TRBJ2-1 | TRBV24-1 | CATSAPGLGEQFF
TRBJ2-7 | TRBV5-6 | CASSPGRGSYEQYF
TRBJ2-1 | TRBV19 | CASRSPPGLAASYNEQFF
TRBJ2-3 | TRBV6-1 | CASSEVAGTQYF
TRBJ1-2 | TRBV24-1 | CATSDTDRVGYTF
TRBJ1-4 | TRBV5-4 | CASSLARSEKLFF
TRBJ1-4 | TRBV6-1 | CASSESWGPWGEKLFF
TRBJ1-5 | TRBV7-2 | CASSSTGTDNQPQHF
TRBJ2-4 | TRBV7-8 | CASSLEAGTKNIQYF
TRBJ2-1 | TRBV7-6 | CASSRGNRGSLYNEQFF
TRBJ1-2 | TRBV19 | CASSIPPGGDGYTF
TRBJ1-3 | TRBV9 | CASSVGTGGISDTIYF
TRBJ1-2 | TRBV29-1 | CSAGQAGGYTF
TRBJ1-5 | TRBV27 | CASSRDRGTNQPQHF
TRBJ1-2 | TRBV5-8 | CASSVDRDGYGYTF
TRBJ1-3 | TRBV11-3 | CASSLERTGGFGNTIYF
TRBJ1-1 | TRBV19 | CASRGGGMNTEAFF
TRBJ1-5 | TRBV19 | CASSVTGGARGQPQHF
TRBJ1-4 | TRBV30 | CAWSATGKSEKLFF
TRBJ2-1 | TRBV7-9 | CASSPSGGVRTYNEQFF
TRBJ1-2 | TRBV5-4 | CASSPGVNYGYTF
TRBJ1-1 | TRBV19 | CASRVQGARTEAFF
TRBJ1-2 | TRBV11-2 | CASSLIRGLSGYTF
TRBJ1-2 | TRBV20-1 | CSARFLYGYTF
TRBJ1-3 | TRBV10-3 | CAIRGDGNTIYF
TRBJ1-2 | TRBV18 | CASSPPGGIYGYTF
TRBJ1-5 | TRBV11-2 | CASSQGLFSRPQHF
TRBJ1-1 | TRBV19 | CASSAITGTGPEAFF
TRBJ2-7 | TRBV27 | CASSSAGGFTEQYF
TRBJ1-3 | TRBV24-1 | CATSDPGQGNTIYF
TRBJ2-3 | TRBV10-2 | CASSDPRLGRADTQYF
TRBJ2-7 | TRBV7-7 | CASPYPPSGRNEQYF
TRBJ1-4 | TRBV10-1 | CASSEADRGEKLFF
TRBJ2-1 | TRBV10-3 | CATSGTTVSYNEQFF
TRBJ2-1 | TRBV12-5 | CASGLRSNEQFF
TRBJ1-3 | TRBV11-1 | CASSHRTGSSGNTIYF
TRBJ1-2 | TRBV7-2 | CASSSGSAGYGYTF
TRBJ2-7 | TRBV3-1/TRBV3-2 | CASSQPGSGSYEQYF
TRBJ2-3 | TRBV11-2 | CASIIAGGTTDTQYF
TRBJ1-1 | TRBV5-6 | CASSLETEAFF
TRBJ1-1 | TRBV19 | CASSIKGGGDTEAFF
TRBJ2-7 | TRBV9 | CASSVAPAGGGYEQYF
TRBJ1-1 | TRBV24-1 | CATSDPQVGTEAFF
TRBJ1-1 | TRBV27 | CASNRGKEAFF
TRBJ1-5 | TRBV6-5 | CASLRQDDQPQHF
TRBJ2-3 | TRBV4-1 | CASSQVGPLAGFGDTQYF
TRBJ2-3 | TRBV6-5 | CASSHPTGVTQYF